Given below is one TCR beta chain in context. Its specific antigen is unknown. Within one base of it there is no much larger clone, and no base qualities were kept. The cohort was made up of 650 to 700 healthy bone marrow donors. At the time of sampling, every cohort member was nominally healthy, though immune exposures that went unrecorded were likely present. The donor was CMV seropositive and was included in the group of 250 to 300 seropositive cohort members. A peripheral blood sample was collected from each donor, and TCR beta sequencing was performed on peripheral blood mononuclear cells. Genomic DNA extraction from the blood cell samples was performed with the Qiagen DNeasy Blood Extraction Kit. This sample is part of a study of cytomegalovirus exposure and HLA in healthy donors (dated by TCRdb to the late 2010s). General notes on the study: In an earlier analysis of several hundred of the donors, roughly 300 Gb of sequence data and some 100 million unique TCR beta sequences from roughly 200 million T cells were reported. Typing coverage differed by locus: A, B, C, DRB1 and DQB1 were typed in roughly 620-630 donors, DQA1 in about 500, DPA1 in over 600, and DPB1 in 472. Using immunosequencing, the study profiled T cell repertoires from 500 to 800 subjects and related those repertoires to cytomegalovirus serostatus. A separate validation cohort of 90 to 150 different subjects was used in addition to the roughly 700-subject first cohort. To predict cytomegalovirus infection status, the study brought together high-throughput TCR immunosequencing, statistical association of individual TCRs with disease status, and machine learning. In a later genetic analysis, genome-wide SNP genotypes for about 55% of the roughly 700 donors were used, and that subset was treated as a discovery cohort. The study aimed to test whether cataloging public T cell receptors could reveal signatures of past pathogen exposure. Roughly 300 gigabases of sequencing data and tens of millions of unique TCR sequences were included in an early release covering roughly 600 HLA-typed donors. An earlier analysis of some 600 of the donors applied high-throughput TCR beta sequencing to assess whether each TCR beta V gene segment acted as functional or pseudogenic. Every discovery cohort repertoire had been produced on one sequencing platform. In a later analysis, previously published TCR beta repertoires from 666 donors were re-analyzed and high-resolution HLA genotyping was added so that TCR occurrence patterns could be studied. Donor age, sex, ethnicity and CMV serostatus were collected together with the repertoire data. On average, roughly 240,000 unique TCR beta nucleotide sequences were sequenced per donor among 398 genotyped donors of the cohort, with about 17% of those sequences being non-productive. In the later analysis, no new phenotypic data were used to find candidate immune exposures; instead, reliance was placed on TCR beta sequences and their occurrence across donors. Roughly 5 DR-DQ haplotypes were handled as single units for association and clustering, since linkage in the cohort was strong. Of the roughly 420 genotyped donors, more than 75% were placed in the genetic ancestry cluster associated with self-reported Caucasian donors. HLA typing covered class I and class II loci at four-digit resolution.

The investigation overall reported the following: This cohort had only TCR beta chains sequenced, and the lack of alpha or paired-chain data limited which features could be detected. The classifier was reported to diagnose cytomegalovirus status with high specificity and sensitivity in both the original cohort and the validation cohort. Across donors, most TCR sequences were observed very rarely, whereas some public TCRs were present in many individuals. The presence/absence analyses assumed that sequencing depth was roughly uniform across donors, and that assumption may not be true. According to a later analysis, TCR association rates differed among HLA loci, with DRB1 alleles showing the most associated TCRs and HLA-C alleles showing the fewest. HLA typing was unavailable for some donors at each locus, so association tests used only the typed subset. A later analysis found that most CMV-associated TCR beta chains appeared HLA-restricted, with HLA associations seemingly driven largely by CMV exposure. A few of the identified cytomegalovirus-associated TCR beta chains were confirmed in vitro to be specific for cytomegalovirus antigens. In a later analysis, several top co-occurrence clusters were reported to appear linked to parvovirus B19, influenza, CMV and Epstein-Barr virus. A group of highly shared sequence variants was considered likely to be a technical artifact of the sequencing pipeline. A further reported finding was that TCR beta sequences accurately predicted the HLA-A and HLA-B alleles for most subjects in the first cohort. The 87-base-pair reads could not distinguish some IMGT-functional V segments, including TRBV6-2 and TRBV6-3, so those segments were excluded. When HLA alleles, especially DR and DQ, strongly co-occurred, attributing TCR associations to individual alleles was difficult. Linkage disequilibrium might explain the correlated functional status among segregating V segments, but an unknown experimental factor could not be ruled out. At a false discovery rate of 0.05, a later analysis linked fewer than 20,000 TCR beta sequences to specific HLA alleles. In a later analysis, HLA-associated TCR beta chains showed more clonal expansion and lower generation probabilities than non-associated chains that were equally common. In an earlier analysis of some 540 of the donors, most TCR beta V segments appeared in productive rearrangements about 87% or about 30% of the time, broadly matching IMGT annotations. The only immune exposure information available for the cohort was CMV serostatus. It was suggested by the authors that the approach could potentially be generalized to other disease states and immunological phenotypes. Because counts were too low, 15 to 20 rarely observed V segments, including chromosome 9 orphons, were left out of the earlier analysis of roughly 600 of the donors. A later genetic analysis associated a missense DCLRE1C variant with V-gene and J-gene trimming of TCR beta chains, and an independent cohort replicated the association. A later genetic analysis reported fewer N-insertions in productive TCRs among donors in an Asian-associated ancestry cluster than the roughly 700-donor mean. The study gave a list of some 150 TCR beta chains associated with cytomegalovirus.

The library came from the immunoSEQ multiplex PCR assay. For the multiplex PCR, a mixture combining 60 forward primers for TCR Vbeta segments and 13 reverse primers for TCR Jbeta segments was used. Amplification of the CDR3 region of rearranged TCR beta genes was performed with a multiplex PCR assay on genomic DNA. The Illumina HiSeq System was used to sequence the amplified TCR beta libraries as 87-base-pair reads. Turning to the authors' computational methods: A later analysis tallied roughly 80 million unique TCR beta chains across the 640 or so repertoires, and some 12 million of those chains were shared by two or more donors. Raw reads were error-corrected and collapsed into unique sequences by a nearest-neighbor algorithm in which closely related sequences were merged to remove PCR and sequencing errors. To assign V, D and J gene segments, CDR3 sequences were aligned to IMGT reference sequences. For a sequence to be retained, a match of at least six nucleotides was required to both a V gene segment and a J gene segment. A rearrangement counted as productive if the CDR3 had no stop codons and remained in frame with V and J, and every other rearrangement counted as non-productive. CDR3 was defined according to IMGT convention as the region running from the second conserved V-encoded cysteine to the conserved J-encoded phenylalanine. The earlier analysis of about 640 of the donors excluded any sequence lacking an unambiguous match to a single V gene segment. In an earlier analysis of around 590 of the donors, a V segment was called functional when productive rearrangements were above 56.7%, and segregating when the standard deviation between donors exceeded 5%. To diagnose cytomegalovirus status from the catalog of TCR beta chain sequences, a statistical classification framework was built. In a later analysis, TCR nucleotide sequences were compared against IMGT/GENE-DB human TR gene sequences so that V and J genes could be assigned. In a later analysis, CDR3 sequences and most-parsimonious VDJ recombination scenarios were assigned using the TCRdist pipeline. In a later analysis, each TCR beta chain was defined by its CDR3 amino acid sequence together with its V-gene family, and reads lacking a unique V-gene family were excluded. In a later analysis, 500 to 700 highly shared, low-generation-probability nucleotide sequences were removed to address suspected cross-contamination and a sequencing artifact. In a later analysis, a clonal expansion index for each public chain was calculated from normalized within-repertoire ranks of inferred template counts. Generation probabilities in a later analysis came from a VDJ recombination model fitted to out-of-frame rearrangements, and those results were checked against IGoR. A later analysis scored TCR-TCR, TCR-HLA and TCR-CMV co-occurrence with hypergeometric tests, applying a repertoire-size bias correction to TCR pairs. To estimate false discovery rates, a later analysis permuted the HLA or CMV assignments 20 times. A later analysis grouped co-occurring TCRs with DBSCAN, adding TCRdist sequence similarity when clustering within HLA-allele-positive subsets. Repertoires with fewer than 30,000 or more than 120,000 public chains were left out of co-occurrence clustering, as were several repertoires with anomalous nucleotide sharing. Entries here come from immuneACCESS through TCRdb and include only in-frame sequences with V and J called. Some clones fail to appear in such tables; in the studies checked, an unresolved V gene covers under half of the shortfall, and the cause of the remainder is unknown. D and trimming come from the DNA, and the V and J calls and clone size come from that table. For this sample there are some 45,000 clones; roughly nine tenths appear just once. The top ten hold approximately 8% of the sample.

CDR1 SGHTA and CDR2 FQGNSA are derived from the germline V gene. Inclusive of the bounding cysteine and phenylalanine, the CDR3 is 13 residues long. Just the 39-base CDR3 DNA is kept, in frame starting at base 1. The germline ends are 14 bases apart after V is trimmed by 4 bases and J by 8 bases. The chain employs TRBV7-2 and TRBJ1-1; 5 matching bases give a weak D call of TRBD1. Sequenced input: PBMCs. The TCR comes from a woman aged 35 to 49 in good health and CMV-seropositive. The base sequence is TGTGCCAGCAGCTCCAACCTCAGACAGGAAGCTTTCTTT. Translated, this is CASSSNLRQEAFF.